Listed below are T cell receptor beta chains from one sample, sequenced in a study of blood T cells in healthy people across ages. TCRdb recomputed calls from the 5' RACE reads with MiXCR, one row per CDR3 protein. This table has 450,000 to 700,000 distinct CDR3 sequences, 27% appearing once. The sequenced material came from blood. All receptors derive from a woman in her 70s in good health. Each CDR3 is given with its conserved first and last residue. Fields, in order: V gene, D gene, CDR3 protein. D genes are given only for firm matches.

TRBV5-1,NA,CASSLSAGTPYEQNF
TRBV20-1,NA,CNARVQGSQPQHF
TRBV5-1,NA,CASSPDTGSLSRDTGELFF
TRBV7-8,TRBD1,CASSPRIASGTGGYEQYF
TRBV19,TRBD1,CASGTDREETQYF
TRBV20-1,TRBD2,CSAREGLAGTYEQYF
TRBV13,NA,CASSRDRGGKAEAFF
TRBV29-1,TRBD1,CSVNRGTGELFF
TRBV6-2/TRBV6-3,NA,CASSYARHSDTQYF
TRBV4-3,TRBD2,CASGQDVAGGGETQYF
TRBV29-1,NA,CSARTPGQRTGELFF
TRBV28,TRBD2,CASSLSLAGGRDIQYF
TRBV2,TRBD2,CASSGWRGGLETQYF
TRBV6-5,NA,CASRAQGLNTEAFF
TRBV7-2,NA,CASSPGTYSNQPQHF
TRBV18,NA,CASSPDGTPRSSYEQYF
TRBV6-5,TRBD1,CASSAATGVTEAFF